A selection of T cell receptor beta chains follows, all from one sample in a study of cytomegalovirus exposure and HLA in healthy donors. Data came from immunoSEQ multiplex PCR; TCRdb stores just in-frame clones and leaves some out. The sample records about 52,000 clones, roughly 50% being singletons. Sequenced input: PBMCs. All receptors derive from a human donor in good health. The conserved cysteine and the conserved F or W are not part of the CDR3 here. The listing skips clone size in some rows; elsewhere it reads once, few, many or a size class.

>TRBJ1-1|TRBV5-1|few
ASISGTEAF
>TRBJ1-5|TRBV7-2|.
ASSFTTGSNQPQH
>TRBJ2-5|TRBV7-3|.
ASSPSSGGRETQY
>TRBJ2-7|TRBV7-9|.
ASSLAWRQGPYEQY
>TRBJ1-2|TRBV7-9|.
ASSAGQGVDNYGYT
>TRBJ1-6|TRBV18|.
ASSPLKQGGSPLH
>TRBJ1-2|TRBV2|.
ASSTTGDPLYGYT
>TRBJ1-1|TRBV6-5|few
ASSLHRNTEAF
>TRBJ2-3|TRBV9|.
ASSVVRGPSTDTQY
>TRBJ2-5|TRBV6-1|.
ASSLTGGPKETQY
>TRBJ2-3|TRBV5-6|.
ASSLALASDTQY
>TRBJ1-1|TRBV29-1|few
SVVGGVYKRRLEAEAF
>TRBJ1-2|TRBV15|.
ATSRGQGDYGYT